The 25 T cell receptor beta chains given below trace back to one sample, sequenced in a study. TCRdb processed the 5' RACE reads anew with MiXCR; each CDR3 protein has one entry. Among roughly 52,000 distinct CDR3 sequences, 17% were seen once, and the ten largest hold approximately 2.3%. Sample: naive CD4+ T cells sorted from blood. Subset denoted: naive CD4+ T cells, CD4+CD45RA+CD25-. The receptor set was obtained from a female donor with breast cancer.

In DNA form, the CDR3 reads TGTGCCAGCAGCAAAGGGGCAGGGCAAGAGACCCAGTACTTC. Amino acid sequence: CASSKGAGQETQYF. V usage is TRBV21-1 and J usage is TRBJ2-5; the D call TRBD1 from the table was never checked on the DNA. TRBV21-1 is annotated as a pseudogene. This CDR3 is built from 14 residues.

In its sample, this clonotype was seen many times. V gene TRBV4-2 combines with J gene TRBJ2-7; TRBD2 aligns across 10 bases. V shed 1 base, J shed 1 base, and the junction held 4 bases outside the gene matches. Germline-derived CDR1 and CDR2 are LGHNA and YNFKEQ. CDR3 size: 16 residues. CDR3 in amino acids: CASSQASGRFSYEQYF. The CDR3 DNA sequence: TGTGCCAGCAGCCAAGCTAGCGGGAGATTTTCCTACGAGCAGTACTTC.

The J gene is TRBJ2-7, the V gene TRBV6-5; 11 bases match TRBD1. CDR1 is MNHEY, CDR2 SVGAGI, per germline. The CDR3 has 16 residues. Losses at the gene ends were 5 bases for V and 2 bases for J; bases not matched to a gene: 8. CDR3 DNA: TGTGCCAGCAGTCAAGCCGGGACAGGGGGGGCCTACGAGCAGTACTTC. Translated, it gives CASSQAGTGGAYEQYF.

This clonotype appeared once. With a much larger clone just one base away, this may be a read error. The chain employs TRBV7-8 and TRBJ1-4, with TRBD1 matching 7 bases. Germline CDR1 and CDR2: SGHVS and FQNEAQ. The CDR3 has 14 amino acids. Unmatched junction bases numbered 7, after V lost 7 bases and J lost 5 bases. The CDR3 sequence is CASNKDRRNEKLFF. Written as DNA, the CDR3 is TGTGCCAGCAACAAGGACAGGAGAAATGAAAAACTGTTTTTT.

The CDR3 region has the DNA TGTGCCAGCAGCCCGGACAGGGTAAGGTACAATGAGCAGTTCTTC. It codes for CASSPDRVRYNEQFF. The rearrangement links TRBV5-4 to TRBJ2-1; TRBD1 matches 8 bases. Germline V gives CDR1 SGHNT, CDR2 YYREEE (reference sequence). CDR3 length: 15 amino acids. Trimming cost V 4 bases and J 4 bases; bases outside gene matches: 7. The complete variable domain, with remaining parts taken from reference TRBV5-4 and TRBJ2-1, reads ETGVTQSPTHLIKTRGQQVTLRCSSQSGHNTVSWYQQALGQGPQFIFQYYREEENGRGNFPPRFSGLQFPNYSSELNVNALELDDSALYLCASSPDRVRYNEQFFGPGTRLTVL.

V usage is TRBV5-1 and J usage is TRBJ1-2; D is undetermined. The V end lost 4 bases, the J end lost 6 bases, and 13 bases lay between the germline ends. CDR1 is SGHRS, CDR2 YFSETQ, per germline. There are 13 residues in the CDR3. The CDR3 protein is CASSPDGAHGYTF. CDR3 sequence (DNA): TGCGCCAGCAGCCCGGACGGCGCCCATGGCTACACCTTC.

This chain links TRBV5-1 with TRBJ2-7, with 14 bases fitting TRBD2. The CDR3 extends over 15 amino acids. V gave up 4 bases and J gave up 4 bases; unmatched junction bases: 4. Per the germline V gene, CDR1 is SGHRS and CDR2 is YFSETQ. CDR3 sequence reads: CASSAGLAGVYEQYF. The CDR3 DNA reads TGCGCCAGCAGCGCGGGACTAGCGGGAGTATACGAGCAGTACTTC.

This chain uses TRBV7-2 with TRBJ1-1; 7 nucleotides line up with TRBD1. There are 14 residues in the CDR3. V shed 5 bases, J shed 4 bases, and the junction held 7 bases outside the gene matches. Per germline, CDR1 SGHTA and CDR2 FQGNSA. CDR3: CASSRDRASTEAFF. CDR3 DNA sequence: TGTGCCAGCAGCAGAGACAGGGCGAGCACTGAAGCTTTCTTT.

The chain has TRBV4-2 and TRBJ1-1, with 7 bases fitting TRBD1. CDR3 length equals 15 residues. CDR1 and CDR2 from the germline V gene are LGHNA and YNFKEQ. Trimming at V came to 1 base and at J to 6 bases, leaving 8 bases not matched to a gene. CDR3 sequence (DNA): TGTGCCAGCAGCCAAGTTGGGGACAGATTTTCTGAAGCTTTCTTT. The encoded protein is CASSQVGDRFSEAFF.

The rearrangement joins TRBV7-2 to TRBJ2-3; 7 bases fit TRBD2. V shed 8 bases and J 2 bases; nucleotides not matched to a gene: 4. This CDR3 spans 13 amino acids. Per the germline V gene, CDR1 is SGHTA and CDR2 is FQGNSA. The CDR3 here is CASHGRITDTQYF. The CDR3 DNA is TGTGCCAGCCACGGGAGGATCACAGATACGCAGTATTTT.

The CDR3 sequence: CASSSGRLETQYF. The CDR3 DNA sequence: TGCGCCAGCAGCTCGGGACGGTTGGAGACCCAGTACTTC. V gene TRBV5-1 combines with J gene TRBJ2-5; D is tentatively TRBD1 or TRBD2 (5 bases each). The CDR3 covers 13 residues. V shed 3 bases and J shed 5 bases, with 11 bases lying between them. Germline V gene lookup returns CDR1 SGHRS and CDR2 YFSETQ.

This clonotype was observed a handful of times. The chain is built from TRBV7-9 and TRBJ2-3; TRBD1 matches at 11 bases. This CDR3 has 15 amino acids. After removal of 5 bases from V and 8 bases from J, the junction contained 9 bases not matched to a gene. Germline assignment: CDR1 SEHNR and CDR2 FQNEAQ (reference sequence). The DNA of the CDR3 is TGTGCCAGCAGCCCAACACAAGGGACAGGGGGTACGCAGTATTTT. Protein sequence: CASSPTQGTGGTQYF.

The chain carries TRBV6-5 and TRBJ1-3; a weak D match, TRBD1 (6 bases). The length of the CDR3 is 15 residues. Trimming removed 7 bases at V and 3 bases at J, with 16 bases between. Germline CDR1 is MNHEY and CDR2 is SVGAGI. CDR3 DNA sequence: TGTGCCAGCACGAAAGGGGGGGGCCGTGGAAACACCATATATTTT. This codes for CASTKGGGRGNTIYF.

There are a few counts of this clonotype. This chain connects TRBV6-6 to TRBJ1-2; 7 bases fit TRBD1. Germline loops: CDR1 MNHNY, CDR2 SVGAGI (reference sequence). The CDR3 totals 16 residues. Losses at the gene ends were 5 bases for V and 0 bases for J; bases not matched to a gene: 9. CDR3 region: CASSTTGASANYGYTF. CDR3 in DNA: TGTGCCAGCAGTACTACAGGGGCAAGTGCTAACTATGGCTACACCTTC.

This clonotype was detected many times. V usage is TRBV6-5 and J usage is TRBJ1-1; D might be TRBD1 (5 bases). The CDR3 extends over 14 amino acids. Germline V gene sequence: CDR1 MNHEY, CDR2 SVGAGI. Trimming took off 4 bases at V and 8 bases at J, with 17 bases between the two ends. CDR3 sequence (DNA): TGTGCCAGCAGTTTAGGTGGGGCGGGCCTCGAAGCTTTCTTT. Its translation: CASSLGGAGLEAFF.

This clonotype was counted many times. The chain links TRBV6-5 to TRBJ2-7; 7 nucleotides align to TRBD2. This CDR3 spans 14 amino acids. Germline V CDR1 and CDR2: MNHEY, SVGAGI. J was trimmed by 0 bases and V by 7 bases; bases with no gene match: 6. The CDR3 loop is CASIESGASYEQYF. In DNA, the CDR3 is TGTGCCAGCATAGAGAGCGGGGCCTCCTACGAGCAGTACTTC.

This clonotype was counted only a few times. The chain uses TRBV7-2 and TRBJ2-3; D not resolved. The length of the CDR3 is 14 residues. With 3 bases removed from V and 0 bases from J, the gap between germline ends came to 7 bases. CDR1 and CDR2 from the germline V gene are SGHTA and FQGNSA. The CDR3 here is CASSFQTSTDTQYF. CDR3 nucleotide sequence: TGTGCCAGCAGCTTTCAAACTAGCACAGATACGCAGTATTTT.

This clonotype was detected only a few times. The chain has TRBV15 and TRBJ2-1, with unresolved D. V was trimmed by 0 bases and J by 0 bases, leaving 18 bases between them. Germline loops: CDR1 LNHNV, CDR2 YYDKDF (reference sequence). The CDR3 is 19 amino acids. The CDR3 sequence is CATSRDTDRTALSYNEQFF. The CDR3, as DNA: TGTGCCACCAGCAGAGATACTGACCGGACGGCGCTCTCCTACAATGAGCAGTTCTTC.

This clonotype was counted between two and nine times. The rearrangement links TRBV24-1 to TRBJ2-2; D unclear. CDR3 size: 12 residues. Germline V lookup: CDR1 KGHDR, CDR2 SFDVKD. V lost 7 bases, J lost 5 bases, and 7 bases lay in between. CDR3 bases: TGTGCCACCAGGGCCCTTACCGGGGAGCTGTTTTTT. Protein product: CATRALTGELFF.

This sequence joins TRBV15 and TRBJ2-2; tentatively, D is TRBD1 (6 bases). The CDR3 has 19 residues. Trimming took 1 base from V and 0 from J, leaving 18 bases between them. In germline, CDR1 is LNHNV, CDR2 YYDKDF (reference sequence). CDR3 loop: CATSRGDTLPFANTGELFF. As DNA, the CDR3 is TGTGCCACCAGCAGAGGGGACACGCTACCCTTTGCGAACACCGGGGAGCTGTTTTTT.

This chain uses TRBV6-6 with TRBJ1-5; the D is unclear. CDR1 MNHNY and CDR2 SVGAGI come from the germline V gene (reference sequence). The CDR3 runs to 18 residues. The V end lost 2 bases, the J end lost 3 bases, and 20 bases lay between the germline ends. The CDR3 loop reads CASSYPRSHGQVNQPQHF. CDR3 nucleotide sequence: TGTGCCAGCAGTTACCCCAGATCCCACGGGCAGGTCAATCAGCCCCAGCATTTT.

The V and J genes are TRBV9 and TRBJ2-1; 7 nucleotides agree with TRBD1. Germline CDR1 SGDLS, CDR2 YYNGEE. The CDR3 totals 14 residues. V lost 3 bases, J lost 2 bases, and 2 bases stayed unmatched. The CDR3 spells CASSAGTAYNEQFF. The CDR3 DNA reads as TGTGCCAGCAGCGCCGGGACAGCCTACAATGAGCAGTTCTTC.

In its sample, this clonotype was seen many times. V is TRBV5-5 and J is TRBJ1-2, with TRBD1 identical over 7 bases. Germline V lookup: CDR1 SGHKS, CDR2 YYEKEE (reference sequence). V gave up 4 bases and J gave up 4 bases; unmatched junction bases: 7. The CDR3 runs to 14 residues. CDR3 loop: CASSPRRDSYGYTF. The CDR3 DNA is TGTGCCAGCAGCCCCAGGCGGGACAGCTATGGCTACACCTTC.

Only a few counts were recorded for this clonotype. V usage is TRBV3-1 and J usage is TRBJ1-1; maybe TRBD1 (5 bases). The germline CDR1 and CDR2 sequences are LGHDT and YNNKEL (reference sequence). V was clipped by 3 bases and J by 4 bases, with 21 bases between them. CDR3 length equals 17 residues. The DNA for the CDR3 is TGTGCCAGCAGCCACCCGCCTATGGGGGGATCGGGCACTGAAGCTTTCTTT. It encodes CASSHPPMGGSGTEAFF.

As for this clonotype: A much more abundant neighbour one base away suggests this may be a read error. The chain links TRBV6-2 or TRBV6-3 to TRBJ2-1; D is possibly TRBD2 (5 bases). The CDR3 totals 14 residues. V was clipped by 6 bases and J by 1 base, with 10 bases between them. CDR1 is MNHEY and CDR2 is SVGEGT in the germline V gene. The CDR3 region has the DNA TGTGCCAGCAGGGCGGGCGGTTCCTACAATGAGCAGTTCTTC. Translation gives CASRAGGSYNEQFF.